The 6 T cell receptor beta chains given below trace back to one sample, sequenced in a study of shared clonotypes between healthy human individuals. Sequenced by immunoSEQ multiplex PCR; TCRdb stores in-frame clones only, minus some. The sample includes about 1 million clones, about 77% seen only once; the top ten take about 1.5%. Sequences were obtained from memory CD4+ T cells sorted from blood. Subset in this sample: CD45RA-negative fraction. These receptors were collected from a young man in good health.

This clone turned up a few times. V and J are TRBV30 and TRBJ1-1; D possibly corresponds to TRBD1 (5 bases). V gave up 6 bases and J gave up 5 bases, with 22 bases separating them. This CDR3 comprises 15 residues. From germline, CDR1 is GTSNPN and CDR2 SVGIG (reference sequence). The CDR3 region has the DNA TGTGCCTGCATTCCGGGACTCCCCCGGCGGACTGAAGCTTTCTTT. It is translated as CACIPGLPRRTEAFF.

Of note for this clone: The sample has other DNA sequences that encode this CDR3 too. V is TRBV18 and J is TRBJ1-1; 10 bases align to TRBD1. Germline V CDR1 and CDR2: KGHSH, LQKENI. After removal of 6 bases from V and 3 bases from J, the junction contained 4 bases not matched to a gene. The CDR3 contains 14 residues. The CDR3 sequence: CASSAGTGDTEAFF. CDR3 coding DNA: TGTGCCAGCTCCGCCGGGACAGGGGACACTGAAGCTTTCTTT.

This clone was found a few times. This chain joins TRBV7-8 and TRBJ2-3; 13 bases agree with TRBD2. V dropped 1 base and J dropped 10; count of bases not matched to a gene: 11. The CDR3 is 17 residues long. CDR1 is SGHVS, CDR2 FQNEAQ, per germline. The CDR3 is CASSLGTLAGGSMPQYF. DNA of the CDR3: TGTGCCAGCAGCTTAGGAACACTAGCGGGGGGGTCGATGCCGCAGTATTTT.

This clone was counted between two and nine times. V gene TRBV19 combines with J gene TRBJ2-3; TRBD1 agrees at 8 bases. Germline CDR1 LNHDA, CDR2 SQIVND (reference sequence). This CDR3 region has 15 residues. Losses at the gene ends were 5 bases for V and 3 bases for J; bases not matched to a gene: 7. Here the CDR3 reads CASSSGQGATDTQYF. The CDR3 DNA follows: TGTGCCAGTAGTTCAGGACAGGGTGCTACAGATACGCAGTATTTT.

The chain employs TRBV6-5 and TRBJ2-5; D is possibly TRBD1 (5 bases). This CDR3 is built from 15 residues. Trimming shortened V by 7 bases and J by 4 bases, and 19 bases separated the two germline ends. Looked up from germline, CDR1 is MNHEY and CDR2 is SVGAGI. The CDR3 DNA reads TGTGCCAGCACCCAGCGAAGGGGAATGGGAGAGACCCAGTACTTC. Its protein product is CASTQRRGMGETQYF.

This chain uses TRBV5-1 with TRBJ1-4; D not resolved. Germline-derived CDR1 and CDR2 are SGHRS and YFSETQ. The CDR3 length is 14 residues. V was trimmed by 5 bases and J by 6 bases, leaving 14 bases between them. The CDR3 loop is CASRIEGRHEKLFF. The CDR3 bases are TGCGCCAGCAGGATCGAGGGAAGGCATGAAAAACTGTTTTTT.